The 2 T cell receptor beta chains below were found in one sample sequenced in a study of blood T cell repertoires in COVID-19. The protocol was immunoSEQ multiplex PCR, while the TCRdb copy is restricted to in-frame clones and leaves out a portion. The sample gives tens of thousands of clones, around 83% of which show up once; 13% to 15% is in the top ten. Sequenced input: peripheral blood. All receptors derive from a human donor with acute or convalescent COVID-19. The donor label of this sample is uncertain.

This clone was picked up a small number of times. The chain has TRBV2 and TRBJ2-1; no clear D gene. This CDR3 is 11 amino acids long. V was shortened by 8 bases and J by 4 bases, with 6 bases between the two germline ends. Germline V gene sequence: CDR1 SNHLY, CDR2 FYNNEI. CDR3 DNA sequence: TGTGCCAGCGAGGAGTACAATGAGCAGTTCTTC. Its protein product is CASEEYNEQFF. The full variable domain, with the rest looked up from reference TRBV2 and TRBJ2-1, is EPEVTQTPSHQVTQMGQEVILRCVPISNHLYFYWYRQILGQKVEFLVSFYNNEISEKSEIFDDQFSVERPDGSNFTLKIRSTKLEDSAMYFCASEEYNEQFFGPGTRLTVL.

V gene TRBV13 combines with J gene TRBJ1-1; tentatively, D is TRBD1 (6 bases). This CDR3 is 15 amino acids long. V lost 2 bases to trimming and J lost 11 bases, with 21 bases between them. CDR1 is PRHDT, CDR2 FYEKMQ, per germline (reference sequence). The CDR3 DNA reads TGTGCCAGCAGCTTACGGACAGCGTACAATGTGAAGGCTTTCTTT. Translating gives CASSLRTAYNVKAFF.